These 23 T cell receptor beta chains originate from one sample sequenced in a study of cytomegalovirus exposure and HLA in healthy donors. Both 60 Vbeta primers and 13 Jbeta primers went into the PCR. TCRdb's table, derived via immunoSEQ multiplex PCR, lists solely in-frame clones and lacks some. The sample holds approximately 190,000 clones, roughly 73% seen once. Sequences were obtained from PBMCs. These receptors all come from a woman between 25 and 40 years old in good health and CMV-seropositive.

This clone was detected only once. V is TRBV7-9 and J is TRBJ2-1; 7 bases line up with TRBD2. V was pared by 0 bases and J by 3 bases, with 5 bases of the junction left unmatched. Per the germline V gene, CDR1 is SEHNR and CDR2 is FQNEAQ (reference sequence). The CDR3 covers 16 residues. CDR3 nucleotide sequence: TGTGCCAGCAGCTTAGCCTCGGTAGCGGGCTACAATGAGCAGTTCTTC. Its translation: CASSLASVAGYNEQFF.

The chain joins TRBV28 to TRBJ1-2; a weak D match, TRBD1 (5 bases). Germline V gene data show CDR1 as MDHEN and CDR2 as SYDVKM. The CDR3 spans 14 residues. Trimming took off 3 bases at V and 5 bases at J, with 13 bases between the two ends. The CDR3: CASSLVAQEYGYTF. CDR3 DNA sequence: TGTGCCAGCAGTTTGGTAGCACAGGAATATGGCTACACCTTC.

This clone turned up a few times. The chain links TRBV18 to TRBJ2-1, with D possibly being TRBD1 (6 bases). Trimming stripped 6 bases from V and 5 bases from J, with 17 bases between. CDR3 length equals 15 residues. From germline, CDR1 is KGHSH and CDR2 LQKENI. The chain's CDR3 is CASSPALGQHNEQFF. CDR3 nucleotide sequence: TGTGCCAGCTCTCCTGCCCTAGGACAGCACAATGAGCAGTTCTTC. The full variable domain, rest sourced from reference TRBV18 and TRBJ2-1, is NAGVMQNPRHLVRRRGQEARLRCSPMKGHSHVYWYRQLPEEGLKFMVYLQKENIIDESGMPKERFSAEFPKEGPSILRIQQVVRGDSAAYFCASSPALGQHNEQFFGPGTRLTVL.

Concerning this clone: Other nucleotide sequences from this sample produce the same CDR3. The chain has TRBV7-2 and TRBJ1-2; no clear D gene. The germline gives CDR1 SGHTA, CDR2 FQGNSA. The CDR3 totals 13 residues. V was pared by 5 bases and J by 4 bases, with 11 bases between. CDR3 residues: CASSPRQSYGYTF. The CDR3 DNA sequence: TGTGCCAGCAGCCCGCGGCAGAGCTATGGCTACACCTTC.

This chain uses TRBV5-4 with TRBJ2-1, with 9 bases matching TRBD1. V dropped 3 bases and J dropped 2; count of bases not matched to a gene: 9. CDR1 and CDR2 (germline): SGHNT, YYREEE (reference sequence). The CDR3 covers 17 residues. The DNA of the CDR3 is TGTGCCAGCAGCTCCGCCGGGACAGGGCGAACCTACAATGAGCAGTTCTTC. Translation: CASSSAGTGRTYNEQFF.

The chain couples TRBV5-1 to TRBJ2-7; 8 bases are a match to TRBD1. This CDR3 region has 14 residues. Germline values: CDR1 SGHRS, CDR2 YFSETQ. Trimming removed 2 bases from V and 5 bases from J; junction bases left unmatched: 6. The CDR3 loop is CASSLITGGHEQYF. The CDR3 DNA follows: TGCGCCAGCAGCTTAATTACAGGGGGACACGAGCAGTACTTC.

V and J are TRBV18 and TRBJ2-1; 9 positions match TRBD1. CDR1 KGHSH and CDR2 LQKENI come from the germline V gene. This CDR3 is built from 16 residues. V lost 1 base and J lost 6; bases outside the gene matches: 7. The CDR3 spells CASSPRQGDLINEQFF. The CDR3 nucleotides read TGTGCCAGCTCACCACGACAGGGGGATCTAATCAATGAGCAGTTCTTC.

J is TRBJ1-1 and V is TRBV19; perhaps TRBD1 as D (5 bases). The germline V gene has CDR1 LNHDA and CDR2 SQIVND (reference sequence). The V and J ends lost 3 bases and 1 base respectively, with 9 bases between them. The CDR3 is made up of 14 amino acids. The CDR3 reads CASSIKGKNTEAFF. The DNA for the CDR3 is TGTGCCAGTAGTATCAAGGGGAAGAACACTGAAGCTTTCTTT.

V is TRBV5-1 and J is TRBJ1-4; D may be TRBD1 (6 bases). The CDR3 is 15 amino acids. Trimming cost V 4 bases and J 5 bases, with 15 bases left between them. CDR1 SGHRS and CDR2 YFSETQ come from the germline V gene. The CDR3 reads CASSVIQGRNEKLFF. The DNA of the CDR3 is TGCGCCAGCAGCGTAATACAGGGAAGAAATGAAAAACTGTTTTTT.

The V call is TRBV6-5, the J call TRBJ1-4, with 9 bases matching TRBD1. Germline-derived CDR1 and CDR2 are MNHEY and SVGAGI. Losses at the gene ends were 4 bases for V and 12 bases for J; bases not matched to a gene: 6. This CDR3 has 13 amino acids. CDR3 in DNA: TGTGCCAGCAGTTCATCGTGGACAGGGGAACTGTTTTTT. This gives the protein CASSSSWTGELFF.

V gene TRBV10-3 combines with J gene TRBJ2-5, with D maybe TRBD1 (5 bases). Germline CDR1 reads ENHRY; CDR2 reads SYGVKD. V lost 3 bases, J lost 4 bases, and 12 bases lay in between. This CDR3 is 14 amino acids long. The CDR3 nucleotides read TGTGCCATCAGTGAAGGGGCAGAGCTAGAGACCCAGTACTTC. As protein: CAISEGAELETQYF.

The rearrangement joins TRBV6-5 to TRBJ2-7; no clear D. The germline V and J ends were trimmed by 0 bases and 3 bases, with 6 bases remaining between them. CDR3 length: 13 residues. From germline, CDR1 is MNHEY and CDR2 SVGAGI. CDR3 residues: CASSYSSVYEQYF. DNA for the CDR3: TGTGCCAGCAGTTACTCGAGTGTCTACGAGCAGTACTTC.

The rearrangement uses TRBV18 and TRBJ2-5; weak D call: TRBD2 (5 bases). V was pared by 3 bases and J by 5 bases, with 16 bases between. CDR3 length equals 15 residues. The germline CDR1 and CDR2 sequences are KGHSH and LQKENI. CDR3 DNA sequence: TGTGCCAGCTCACCTTACCACGCGGGTGGGGAGACCCAGTACTTC. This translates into CASSPYHAGGETQYF.

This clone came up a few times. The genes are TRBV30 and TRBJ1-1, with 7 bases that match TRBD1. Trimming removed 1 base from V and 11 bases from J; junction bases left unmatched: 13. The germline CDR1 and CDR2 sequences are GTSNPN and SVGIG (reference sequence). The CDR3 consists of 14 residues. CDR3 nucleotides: TGTGCCTGGAGTGCCCTCAGGACAGGTTTGCTCGCTTTCTTT. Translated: CAWSALRTGLLAFF.

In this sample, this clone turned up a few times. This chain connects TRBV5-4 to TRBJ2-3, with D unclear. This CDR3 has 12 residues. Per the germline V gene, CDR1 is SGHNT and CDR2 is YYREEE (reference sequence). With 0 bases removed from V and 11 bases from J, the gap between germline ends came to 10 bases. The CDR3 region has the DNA TGTGCCAGCAGCTTGGGAACAGAAAAGCAGTATTTT. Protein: CASSLGTEKQYF.

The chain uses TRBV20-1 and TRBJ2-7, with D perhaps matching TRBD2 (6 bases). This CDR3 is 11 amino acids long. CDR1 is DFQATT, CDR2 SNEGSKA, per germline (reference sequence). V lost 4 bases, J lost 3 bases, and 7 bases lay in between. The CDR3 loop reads CSATGDYEQYF. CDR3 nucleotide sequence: TGCAGTGCTACGGGAGACTACGAGCAGTACTTC.

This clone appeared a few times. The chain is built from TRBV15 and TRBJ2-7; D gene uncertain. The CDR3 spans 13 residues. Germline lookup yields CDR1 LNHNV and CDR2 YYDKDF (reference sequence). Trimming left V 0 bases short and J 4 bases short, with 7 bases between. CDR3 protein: CATSRDQVYEQYF. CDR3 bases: TGTGCCACCAGCAGAGATCAGGTTTACGAGCAGTACTTC.

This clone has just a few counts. The CDR3 DNA follows: TGTGCCAGCGCTGGACAGGCGACGCCCTACGAGCAGTACTTC. It yields the protein CASAGQATPYEQYF. The chain employs TRBV18 and TRBJ2-7; 7 bases agree with TRBD1. Germline V lookup: CDR1 KGHSH, CDR2 LQKENI. After removal of 8 bases from V and 2 bases from J, the junction contained 9 bases not matched to a gene. The CDR3 runs 14 residues.

Here the CDR3 reads CASLGQNSNQPQHF. The CDR3 region has the DNA TGTGCCAGTTTGGGGCAGAATAGCAATCAGCCCCAGCATTTT. This chain joins TRBV19 and TRBJ1-5; the D gene is possibly TRBD1 (5 bases). Germline lookup yields CDR1 LNHDA and CDR2 SQIVND (reference sequence). The length of the CDR3 is 14 residues. The V and J ends lost 8 bases and 0 bases respectively, with 11 bases between them.

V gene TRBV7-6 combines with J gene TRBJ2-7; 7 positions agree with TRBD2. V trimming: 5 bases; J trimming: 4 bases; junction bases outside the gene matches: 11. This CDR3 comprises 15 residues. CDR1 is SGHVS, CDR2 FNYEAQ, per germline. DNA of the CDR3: TGTGCCAGCAGCCCGGCCCCCGGAGCGGGGTACGAGCAGTACTTC. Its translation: CASSPAPGAGYEQYF.

The CDR3 DNA follows: TGTGCCAGCAGCACCTTATTCGGGAGCAATCAGCCCCAGCATTTT. This codes for CASSTLFGSNQPQHF. The chain couples TRBV7-2 to TRBJ1-5; D remains ambiguous. The CDR3 runs 15 residues. Germline V lookup: CDR1 SGHTA, CDR2 FQGNSA. V was trimmed by 5 bases and J by 1 base, leaving 12 bases between them.

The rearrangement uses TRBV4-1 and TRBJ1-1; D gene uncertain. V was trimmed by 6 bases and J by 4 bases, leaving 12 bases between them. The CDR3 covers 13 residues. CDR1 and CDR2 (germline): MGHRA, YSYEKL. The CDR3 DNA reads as TGCGCCAGCAGTCTGTATGAGGTCACTGAAGCTTTCTTT. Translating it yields CASSLYEVTEAFF.

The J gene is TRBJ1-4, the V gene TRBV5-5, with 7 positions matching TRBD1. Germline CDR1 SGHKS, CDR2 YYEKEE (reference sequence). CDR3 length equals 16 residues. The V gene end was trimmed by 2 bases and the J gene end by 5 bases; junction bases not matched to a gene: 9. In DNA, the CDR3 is TGTGCCAGCAGCTTCTTCGAGGGGGCGTGGAATGAAAAACTGTTTTTT. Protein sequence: CASSFFEGAWNEKLFF.